The 10 T cell receptor beta chains below all came from one sample that was sequenced in a study of cytomegalovirus exposure and HLA in healthy donors. PCR primers comprised 60 Vbeta and 13 Jbeta primers. Generated by immunoSEQ multiplex PCR, the TCRdb table keeps only in-frame clones and is missing some. The table shows approximately 140,000 clones, with roughly 88% occurring only once. What was sequenced was PBMCs. These TCRs come from a man in his forties or fifties in good health and CMV-seronegative.

This clone has only one observation. The J gene is TRBJ1-2, the V gene TRBV6-5, with D tentatively TRBD1 (5 bases). V lost 7 bases to trimming and J lost 2 bases, with 14 bases between them. This CDR3 spans 14 amino acids. Germline V gene lookup returns CDR1 MNHEY and CDR2 SVGAGI. The CDR3 sequence: CASKLRSGNYGYTF. Here the CDR3 DNA reads TGTGCCAGCAAACTTAGATCAGGGAACTATGGCTACACCTTC.

In this sample, this clone turned up a few times. J is TRBJ1-5 and V is TRBV6-5; D remains ambiguous. V shed 0 bases and J shed 4 bases, with 4 bases lying between them. The CDR3 loop spans 13 amino acids. Per the germline V gene, CDR1 is MNHEY and CDR2 is SVGAGI. The CDR3 loop reads CASSYSENQPQHF. Written as DNA, the CDR3 is TGTGCCAGCAGTTACTCGGAGAATCAGCCCCAGCATTTT.

V is TRBV9 and J is TRBJ2-1; tentatively, D is TRBD2 (7 bases). V shed 3 bases and J shed 0 bases, with 16 bases lying between them. From germline, CDR1 is SGDLS and CDR2 YYNGEE. The CDR3 has 17 amino acids. The chain's CDR3 is CASSDKGGGSSYNEQFF. DNA for the CDR3: TGTGCCAGCAGCGACAAAGGGGGGGGCAGCTCCTACAATGAGCAGTTCTTC.

This clone was recorded only once. This sequence joins TRBV7-3 and TRBJ1-2, with D tentatively TRBD1 (6 bases). The CDR3 sequence is 15 residues long. The germline V and J ends were trimmed by 5 bases and 3 bases, with 16 bases remaining between them. Looked up from germline, CDR1 is SGHTA and CDR2 is FQGTGA. CDR3 nucleotide sequence: TGTGCCAGCAGCCAAGGTGGACAGACTGACTATGGCTACACCTTC. This sequence encodes CASSQGGQTDYGYTF.

The V and J genes are TRBV5-1 and TRBJ2-7; TRBD2 matches 8 bases. This CDR3 spans 14 amino acids. The J segment lost 4 bases and the V segment lost 4 bases, leaving 7 bases of the junction unmatched. In germline, CDR1 is SGHRS, CDR2 YFSETQ. The DNA of the CDR3 is TGCGCCAGCAGCGGAACTAGCGGAAATTACGAGCAGTACTTC. Amino acid sequence: CASSGTSGNYEQYF.

The rearrangement uses TRBV7-3 and TRBJ2-3, with D hard to call. Germline CDR1 SGHTA, CDR2 FQGTGA. The CDR3 covers 15 residues. Trimming shortened V by 6 bases and J by 3 bases, and 16 bases separated the two germline ends. CDR3 loop: CASSSPTSPTDTQYF. DNA for the CDR3: TGTGCCAGCAGTTCGCCCACATCCCCTACAGATACGCAGTATTTT.

The V gene is TRBV18, the J gene TRBJ2-5; D not resolved. The germline CDR1 and CDR2 sequences are KGHSH and LQKENI. Trimming removed 3 bases at V and 2 bases at J, with 7 bases between. This CDR3 is built from 13 residues. CDR3 in amino acids: CASSPNGQETQYF. CDR3 sequence (DNA): TGTGCCAGCTCACCCAACGGGCAAGAGACCCAGTACTTC.

The chain has TRBV18 and TRBJ1-3; TRBD1 matches at 7 bases. The J segment lost 4 bases and the V segment lost 8 bases, leaving 5 bases of the junction unmatched. Germline V gene data show CDR1 as KGHSH and CDR2 as LQKENI. The CDR3 sequence is 13 residues long. CDR3 bases: TGTGCCAGCGCCGAGACAGGGGGAAACACCATATATTTT. Amino acids: CASAETGGNTIYF.

The rearrangement joins TRBV6-1 to TRBJ1-1; 8 nucleotides agree with TRBD1. Unmatched junction bases numbered 14, after V lost 3 bases and J lost 11 bases. Germline V gene sequence: CDR1 MNHNS, CDR2 SASEGT. This CDR3 contains 15 residues. The CDR3 is CASSDWGQAPESAFF. CDR3 DNA: TGTGCCAGCAGTGATTGGGGACAGGCCCCTGAGAGTGCTTTCTTT.

The rearrangement joins TRBV19 to TRBJ1-5, with TRBD1 identical over 11 bases. V lost 4 bases, J lost 4 bases, and 9 bases stayed unmatched. The CDR3 totals 17 residues. The germline CDR1 and CDR2 sequences are LNHDA and SQIVND (reference sequence). The CDR3 DNA reads TGTGCCAGTAGTAGAGATCCGGGACAGGGGGTGAATCAGCCCCAGCATTTT. Its protein product is CASSRDPGQGVNQPQHF.